This is a list of T cell receptor beta chains from one sample in a study of cytotoxic CD8 clonotypes in ibrutinib-treated CLL. Profiled with immunoSEQ multiplex PCR; TCRdb holds only in-frame clones, not every one. There are 300,000 to 400,000 clones in the sample; under 70% occur only once, and 5% to 6.5% lies in the top ten. The sequencing used PBMCs, collected after 36 months of ibrutinib treatment. All receptors derive from a human donor with chronic lymphocytic leukemia. Each CDR3 is given with its conserved first and last residue. A D gene is named only where the DNA matches it firmly. Clone sizes are given selectively: once, few, many, or a class where the clone is expanded.

d_gene: TRBD2
v_gene: TRBV6-1
j_gene: TRBJ2-3
abundance: .
CDR3aa: CASRISGRAPDTQYF
CDR3nt: TGTGCCAGCAGGATTAGCGGGAGGGCCCCAGATACGCAGTATTTT

d_gene: TRBD1
v_gene: TRBV7-2
j_gene: TRBJ1-4
abundance: .
CDR3aa: CASRQRQGAREKLFF
CDR3nt: TGTGCCAGCAGACAACGACAGGGGGCTCGGGAAAAACTGTTTTTT

d_gene: .
v_gene: TRBV12-5
j_gene: TRBJ1-5
abundance: .
CDR3aa: CASGPKGNQPQHF
CDR3nt: TGTGCTAGTGGCCCTAAGGGCAATCAGCCCCAGCATTTT

d_gene: .
v_gene: TRBV19
j_gene: TRBJ1-6
abundance: .
CDR3aa: CASREVGSYNSPLHF
CDR3nt: TGTGCCAGTAGAGAGGTGGGCTCCTATAATTCACCCCTCCACTTT

d_gene: .
v_gene: TRBV5-8
j_gene: TRBJ2-7
abundance: once
CDR3aa: CASRTTTGTRAIYEQYF
CDR3nt: TGTGCCAGCAGGACGACGACCGGGACAAGGGCCATCTACGAGCAGTACTTC

d_gene: TRBD2
v_gene: TRBV29-1
j_gene: TRBJ2-7
abundance: once
CDR3aa: CSVVSGSNHEQYF
CDR3nt: TGCAGCGTTGTTAGCGGGAGTAACCACGAGCAGTACTTC

d_gene: .
v_gene: TRBV5-1
j_gene: TRBJ2-1
abundance: once
CDR3aa: CASSLVSNSNEQFF
CDR3nt: TGCGCCAGCAGCTTGGTATCAAACAGCAATGAGCAGTTCTTC

d_gene: .
v_gene: TRBV5-6
j_gene: TRBJ2-7
abundance: .
CDR3aa: CASSLGGARYEQYF
CDR3nt: TGTGCCAGCAGCTTGGGGGGAGCCCGCTACGAGCAGTACTTC

d_gene: .
v_gene: TRBV19
j_gene: TRBJ2-1
abundance: .
CDR3aa: CASSRGSSYNEQFF
CDR3nt: TGTGCCAGTAGCAGGGGAAGTTCCTACAATGAGCAGTTCTTC

d_gene: .
v_gene: TRBV15
j_gene: TRBJ2-2
abundance: .
CDR3aa: CATSGQNTGELFF
CDR3nt: TGTGCCACCTCGGGGCAGAACACCGGGGAGCTGTTTTTT

d_gene: .
v_gene: TRBV6-5
j_gene: TRBJ2-1
abundance: once
CDR3aa: CASRTGPREQFF
CDR3nt: TGTGCCAGCAGGACTGGACCCCGAGAGCAGTTCTTC

d_gene: .
v_gene: TRBV29-1
j_gene: TRBJ1-1
abundance: .
CDR3aa: CSVVSGNTEAFF
CDR3nt: TGCAGCGTTGTATCAGGGAACACTGAAGCTTTCTTT

d_gene: .
v_gene: TRBV30
j_gene: TRBJ1-2
abundance: .
CDR3aa: CAWSVREVYYGYTF
CDR3nt: TGTGCCTGGAGTGTACGCGAGGTCTACTATGGCTACACCTTC

d_gene: .
v_gene: TRBV13
j_gene: TRBJ2-7
abundance: few
CDR3aa: CASSSERKSYEQYF
CDR3nt: TGTGCCAGCAGCTCGGAGAGGAAGAGCTACGAGCAGTACTTC

d_gene: .
v_gene: TRBV6-1
j_gene: TRBJ2-7
abundance: few
CDR3aa: CASNFYEQYF
CDR3nt: TGTGCCAGCAATTTCTACGAGCAGTACTTC

d_gene: .
v_gene: TRBV7-9
j_gene: TRBJ2-2
abundance: .
CDR3aa: CASRAMVGTGELFF
CDR3nt: TGTGCCAGCCGGGCGATGGTCGGGACCGGGGAGCTGTTTTTT

d_gene: .
v_gene: TRBV18
j_gene: TRBJ1-5
abundance: .
CDR3aa: CASSPRDLPGQPQHF
CDR3nt: TGTGCCAGCTCACCACGGGACCTTCCTGGTCAGCCCCAGCATTTT

d_gene: .
v_gene: TRBV9
j_gene: TRBJ1-3
abundance: .
CDR3aa: CASRGTGGNTIYF
CDR3nt: TGTGCCAGCAGAGGGACGGGAGGAAACACCATATATTTT

d_gene: .
v_gene: TRBV5-1
j_gene: TRBJ2-7
abundance: once
CDR3aa: CASSLDMTYEQYF
CDR3nt: TGCGCCAGCAGCTTGGACATGACCTACGAGCAGTACTTC

d_gene: .
v_gene: TRBV6-5
j_gene: TRBJ2-7
abundance: .
CDR3aa: CASRGLYEQYF
CDR3nt: TGTGCCAGCAGGGGACTCTACGAGCAGTACTTC

d_gene: .
v_gene: TRBV25-1
j_gene: TRBJ2-7
abundance: .
CDR3aa: CASSPPDWLDEQYF
CDR3nt: TGTGCCAGCAGTCCGCCGGACTGGTTGGACGAGCAGTACTTC

d_gene: TRBD1
v_gene: TRBV7-8
j_gene: TRBJ2-7
abundance: .
CDR3aa: CASSLETGSSYEQYF
CDR3nt: TGTGCCAGCAGCTTAGAGACAGGGAGCTCCTACGAGCAGTACTTC

d_gene: TRBD2
v_gene: TRBV7-2
j_gene: TRBJ2-7
abundance: .
CDR3aa: CASSLYELAAYEQYF
CDR3nt: TGTGCCAGCAGCTTATACGAACTAGCGGCCTACGAGCAGTACTTC

d_gene: .
v_gene: TRBV2
j_gene: TRBJ1-2
abundance: .
CDR3aa: CASRSGGPDYGYTF
CDR3nt: TGTGCCAGCAGGTCTGGGGGGCCTGACTATGGCTACACCTTC

d_gene: TRBD1
v_gene: TRBV29-1
j_gene: TRBJ1-2
abundance: once
CDR3aa: CSVDPGQDYGYTF
CDR3nt: TGCAGCGTTGATCCAGGACAGGACTATGGCTACACCTTC

d_gene: .
v_gene: TRBV4-3
j_gene: TRBJ2-1
abundance: .
CDR3aa: CASSQDHWNNEQFF
CDR3nt: TGCGCCAGCAGCCAAGATCATTGGAACAATGAGCAGTTCTTC

d_gene: TRBD1
v_gene: TRBV15
j_gene: TRBJ1-1
abundance: .
CDR3aa: CATSRVSRGTGLSEAFF
CDR3nt: TGTGCCACCAGCAGAGTCTCACGGGGGACAGGGTTGTCTGAAGCTTTCTTT

d_gene: .
v_gene: TRBV5-1
j_gene: TRBJ2-2
abundance: .
CDR3aa: CASSHTTRGLTTTEELFF
CDR3nt: TGCGCCAGCAGCCACACCACCAGAGGGCTGACCACTACTGAGGAGCTGTTTTTT

d_gene: .
v_gene: TRBV19
j_gene: TRBJ2-7
abundance: .
CDR3aa: CASSTSIGPSEQYF
CDR3nt: TGTGCCAGTAGTACTTCTATCGGACCCTCCGAGCAGTACTTC

d_gene: .
v_gene: TRBV7-2
j_gene: TRBJ2-3
abundance: .
CDR3aa: CASSFGGPGAPGDTQYF
CDR3nt: TGTGCCAGCAGCTTTGGGGGGCCAGGGGCCCCAGGCGATACGCAGTATTTT

d_gene: .
v_gene: TRBV9
j_gene: TRBJ2-7
abundance: .
CDR3aa: CASGRSDSPTQQYF
CDR3nt: TGTGCCAGCGGACGATCAGACAGTCCTACGCAGCAGTACTTC

d_gene: .
v_gene: TRBV7-9
j_gene: TRBJ2-5
abundance: .
CDR3aa: CASSLAKGYTQETQYF
CDR3nt: TGTGCCAGCAGCTTGGCCAAAGGCTATACACAAGAGACCCAGTACTTC

d_gene: .
v_gene: TRBV19
j_gene: TRBJ1-4
abundance: few
CDR3aa: CASKHRSGEKLFF
CDR3nt: TGTGCCAGCAAGCACAGGTCGGGTGAAAAACTGTTTTTT

d_gene: .
v_gene: TRBV4-3
j_gene: TRBJ2-7
abundance: few
CDR3aa: CASSQATGSYEQYF
CDR3nt: TGCGCCAGCAGCCAAGCTACAGGTTCCTACGAGCAGTACTTC

d_gene: .
v_gene: TRBV11-3
j_gene: TRBJ2-3
abundance: .
CDR3aa: CASSLGTDTDTQYF
CDR3nt: TGTGCCAGCAGCTTAGGAACAGACACAGATACGCAGTATTTT

d_gene: TRBD1
v_gene: TRBV9
j_gene: TRBJ1-1
abundance: .
CDR3aa: CASSGDRANTEAFF
CDR3nt: TGTGCCAGCAGCGGGGACAGGGCGAACACTGAAGCTTTCTTT

d_gene: .
v_gene: TRBV29-1
j_gene: TRBJ1-2
abundance: .
CDR3aa: CSVERRGLTNYGYTF
CDR3nt: TGCAGCGTTGAACGGCGGGGTTTGACGAACTATGGCTACACCTTC

d_gene: TRBD2
v_gene: TRBV7-2
j_gene: TRBJ2-7
abundance: .
CDR3aa: CASSSQSGRGYEQYF
CDR3nt: TGTGCCAGCAGCTCCCAGAGCGGGAGGGGGTACGAGCAGTACTTC

d_gene: .
v_gene: TRBV2
j_gene: TRBJ2-7
abundance: once
CDR3aa: CASSPPSLESVSSYEQYF
CDR3nt: TGTGCCAGCAGCCCCCCGAGCCTTGAGAGCGTTAGCTCCTACGAGCAGTACTTC

d_gene: .
v_gene: TRBV23-1
j_gene: TRBJ1-5
abundance: few
CDR3aa: CAIPKHSLDQPQHF
CDR3nt: TGCGCCATCCCGAAGCACAGCCTTGATCAGCCCCAGCATTTT

d_gene: TRBD2
v_gene: TRBV6-5
j_gene: TRBJ2-3
abundance: .
CDR3aa: CASSSHPGGATDTQYF
CDR3nt: TGTGCCAGCAGTTCACACCCGGGGGGGGCCACAGATACGCAGTATTTT

d_gene: TRBD2
v_gene: TRBV7-9
j_gene: TRBJ2-3
abundance: .
CDR3aa: CASSSRLAVSTDTQYF
CDR3nt: TGTGCCAGCAGCTCCCGACTAGCGGTTAGCACAGATACGCAGTATTTT